The 27 T cell receptor beta chains reported below all come from one sample, sequenced in a study of a mutant IDH1 vaccine in newly diagnosed glioma. Produced via immunoSEQ multiplex PCR; TCRdb's table is partial and in-frame only. The sample lists around 64,000 clones, around 83% occurring once. Time point here: baseline, week 1 (first vaccination visit). Treatment described: pre-vaccination baseline after standard-of-care therapy. This specimen was peripheral blood mononuclear cells (PBMCs), taken from a glioma patient treated with radiotherapy, temozolomide or both. These receptors were collected from a woman younger than 30 with glioma. Some clones in this sample may be carry-over from other donors' samples.

Here the CDR3 reads CASSRRPSGQETQYF. CDR3 nucleotides: TGCGCCAGCAGCCGGCGGCCTAGCGGCCAAGAGACCCAGTACTTC. The chain recombines TRBV5-1 with TRBJ2-5, with 7 bases identical to TRBD2. CDR3 length: 15 amino acids. Looked up from germline, CDR1 is SGHRS and CDR2 is YFSETQ. After removal of 4 bases from V and 1 base from J, the junction contained 7 bases not matched to a gene.

The CDR3 spells CASSLGAPRNNEQFF. In DNA form, the CDR3 reads TGTGCCAGCAGTTTAGGAGCGCCCCGCAACAATGAGCAGTTCTTC. The chain uses TRBV6-5 and TRBJ2-1; D is unclear. This CDR3 contains 15 residues. Germline lookup yields CDR1 MNHEY and CDR2 SVGAGI. Trimming left V 4 bases short and J 5 bases short, with 15 bases between.

CDR3 residues: CASSPPGGGAFF. CDR3 nucleotide sequence: TGTGCCAGCAGCCCCCCAGGGGGGGGAGCTTTCTTT. The chain employs TRBV5-6 and TRBJ1-1; 7 bases match TRBD1. This CDR3 is built from 12 residues. Germline CDR1 and CDR2: SGHDT and YYEEEE. V dropped 4 bases and J dropped 10; count of bases not matched to a gene: 7.

This chain uses TRBV27 with TRBJ1-1, with TRBD1 as a possible D gene (5 bases). The V gene lost 3 bases and the J gene lost 1 base, with 12 bases spanning the gap. There are 15 residues in the CDR3. Germline V CDR1 and CDR2: MNHEY, SMNVEV (reference sequence). Here the CDR3 reads CASSFRAGRNTEAFF. DNA for the CDR3: TGTGCCAGCAGTTTTCGTGCAGGGAGGAACACTGAAGCTTTCTTT.

V gene TRBV9 combines with J gene TRBJ2-7; D is perhaps TRBD1 (5 bases). V was trimmed by 2 bases and J by 2 bases, leaving 11 bases between them. The CDR3 sequence is 14 residues long. Germline CDR1 SGDLS, CDR2 YYNGEE. CDR3 amino acids: CASSVGRVAYEQYF. The CDR3 region has the DNA TGTGCCAGCAGCGTCGGCAGGGTCGCCTACGAGCAGTACTTC.

This clone was observed once. For the CDR3, the DNA is TGTGCCACCAGCGGACAGGGGGCTAACACTGAAGCTTTCTTT. Amino acid sequence: CATSGQGANTEAFF. The genes are TRBV15 and TRBJ1-1; 11 nucleotides align to TRBD1. The CDR3 has 14 residues. The germline gives CDR1 LNHNV, CDR2 YYDKDF (reference sequence). The V and J ends lost 5 bases and 2 bases, in that order; junction bases with no gene match: 1. Variable domain in full (rest from reference TRBV15 and TRBJ1-1): DAMVIQNPRYQVTQFGKPVTLSCSQTLNHNVMYWYQQKSSQAPKLLFHYYDKDFNNEADTPDNFQSRRPNTSFCFLDIRSPGLGDTAMYLCATSGQGANTEAFFGQGTRLTVV.

The chain is built from TRBV9 and TRBJ1-3; D not certain. CDR3 length: 15 residues. V shed 0 bases and J shed 4 bases, with 11 bases lying between them. Germline assignment: CDR1 SGDLS and CDR2 YYNGEE. The CDR3 protein is CASSVAGRYGNTIYF. In nucleotides, the CDR3 is TGTGCCAGCAGCGTAGCTGGGAGGTACGGAAACACCATATATTTT.

This clone was seen once. The V and J genes are TRBV10-2 and TRBJ2-2; possibly TRBD1 or TRBD2 for D (5 bases each). CDR1 WSHSY and CDR2 SAAADI come from the germline V gene. V lost 4 bases to trimming and J lost 1 base, with 13 bases between them. The CDR3 has 16 amino acids. The CDR3 sequence: CASSARGGLNTGELFF. CDR3 coding DNA: TGCGCCAGCAGTGCTCGGGGCGGGTTGAACACCGGGGAGCTGTTTTTT.

The rearrangement joins TRBV5-4 to TRBJ2-1, with 9 positions matching TRBD1. The CDR3 has 15 amino acids. Trimming removed 5 bases from V and 7 bases from J; junction bases left unmatched: 10. Germline V gene lookup returns CDR1 SGHNT and CDR2 YYREEE (reference sequence). CDR3 loop: CASRQQGALGNEQFF. The CDR3 DNA sequence: TGTGCCAGCAGACAACAGGGGGCATTGGGGAATGAGCAGTTCTTC.

This clone was found once. The chain links TRBV20-1 to TRBJ2-1, with D perhaps TRBD1 or TRBD2 (7 bases each). The CDR3 sequence is 11 residues long. V lost 6 bases, J lost 9 bases, and 12 bases lay in between. Germline V gives CDR1 DFQATT, CDR2 SNEGSKA (reference sequence). The CDR3 sequence is CSAQGGIEQFF. Here the CDR3 DNA reads TGCAGTGCCCAGGGGGGGATTGAGCAGTTCTTC.

V gene TRBV5-1 combines with J gene TRBJ2-7; D is uncertain. Trimming took 3 bases from V and 2 from J, leaving 6 bases between them. Germline CDR1 and CDR2: SGHRS and YFSETQ. This CDR3 region has 12 residues. The CDR3 sequence is CASSSRAYEQYF. The CDR3 region has the DNA TGCGCCAGCAGCTCTCGGGCCTACGAGCAGTACTTC.

The rearrangement joins TRBV9 to TRBJ1-1; TRBD1 agrees at 7 bases. The CDR3 runs to 15 residues. J was trimmed by 3 bases and V by 2 bases; bases with no gene match: 7. Germline CDR1 SGDLS, CDR2 YYNGEE. The CDR3 DNA reads as TGTGCCAGCAGCGTCGACAGGGATCGCCACACTGAAGCTTTCTTT. Residues: CASSVDRDRHTEAFF.

The rearrangement links TRBV19 to TRBJ2-7; TRBD2 agrees at 7 bases. Germline V gene sequence: CDR1 LNHDA, CDR2 SQIVND (reference sequence). The CDR3 spans 14 residues. With V trimmed by 6 bases and J by 9 bases, 14 bases remained unmatched. The CDR3 protein is CASSKGGTPIAQYF. CDR3 bases: TGTGCCAGTAGCAAGGGAGGGACCCCGATCGCGCAGTACTTC.

This clone showed up just a few times. This chain links TRBV5-1 with TRBJ1-1, with D perhaps TRBD1 (5 bases). CDR1 and CDR2 (germline): SGHRS, YFSETQ. Trimming stripped 0 bases from V and 8 bases from J, with 11 bases between. The CDR3 extends over 13 amino acids. This chain's CDR3 is CASSLAQGTEAFF. In DNA form, the CDR3 reads TGCGCCAGCAGCTTGGCCCAGGGAACCGAAGCTTTCTTT.

In its sample, this clone was seen once. The J gene is TRBJ1-5, the V gene TRBV2; D uncertain. V lost 1 base and J lost 3, with 7 bases in between. Germline V gives CDR1 SNHLY, CDR2 FYNNEI. The CDR3 has 14 residues. The CDR3 region has the DNA TGTGCCAGCAGTGAAGGCAGAGACAATCAGCCCCAGCATTTT. Residues: CASSEGRDNQPQHF.

The V and J genes are TRBV10-3 and TRBJ2-7; D remains ambiguous. This CDR3 is 17 amino acids long. Deletions cut 2 bases from V and 0 bases from J, with 17 bases between. Germline loops: CDR1 ENHRY, CDR2 SYGVKD. The CDR3 region is CAISEPQWQESSYEQYF. CDR3 nucleotide sequence: TGTGCCATCAGTGAGCCCCAGTGGCAGGAGAGCTCCTACGAGCAGTACTTC.

The chain employs TRBV18 and TRBJ1-2; TRBD1 might be the D (5 bases). This CDR3 has 13 amino acids. Trimming left V 4 bases short and J 1 base short, with 7 bases between. The germline V gene encodes CDR1 KGHSH and CDR2 LQKENI. This CDR3 is CASSQGFNYGYTF. The CDR3 bases are TGTGCCAGCTCACAGGGGTTTAACTATGGCTACACCTTC.

This clone is a singleton in its sample. The chain carries TRBV5-1 and TRBJ1-4, with TRBD1 matching 10 bases. The CDR3 contains 15 residues. V lost 0 bases, J lost 8 bases, and 4 bases stayed unmatched. Per germline, CDR1 SGHRS and CDR2 YFSETQ. This CDR3 reads CASSLGGTGDEKLFF. CDR3 DNA: TGCGCCAGCAGCTTGGGGGGGACAGGGGACGAAAAACTGTTTTTT.

The gene calls are TRBV6-6 and TRBJ1-5; no firm D call. CDR3 length: 13 residues. With 6 bases removed from V and 0 bases from J, the gap between germline ends came to 6 bases. Germline values: CDR1 MNHNY, CDR2 SVGAGI (reference sequence). In DNA form, the CDR3 reads TGTGCCAGCAGAGACGATAGCAATCAGCCCCAGCATTTT. Its translation is CASRDDSNQPQHF.

The chain couples TRBV27 to TRBJ2-2, with D unclear. This CDR3 is built from 13 residues. The V end lost 0 bases, the J end lost 5 bases, and 4 bases lay between the germline ends. Per germline, CDR1 MNHEY and CDR2 SMNVEV (reference sequence). This CDR3 reads CASSLSRTGELFF. The DNA of the CDR3 is TGTGCCAGCAGTTTATCCCGAACCGGGGAGCTGTTTTTT.

The rearrangement uses TRBV29-1 and TRBJ2-7; D remains ambiguous. In germline, CDR1 is SQVTM, CDR2 ANQGSEA. This CDR3 comprises 14 residues. With 1 base removed from V and 0 bases from J, the gap between germline ends came to 10 bases. Here the CDR3 DNA reads TGCAGCGTTGAAGGGCACAGCACCTCCTACGAGCAGTACTTC. Amino acids: CSVEGHSTSYEQYF.

In this sample, this clone turned up once. The CDR3 protein is CASSWTPGTGGNTEAFF. CDR3 nucleotide sequence: TGCGCCAGCAGCTGGACCCCCGGGACAGGGGGAAACACTGAAGCTTTCTTT. The V gene is TRBV5-1, the J gene TRBJ1-1; 11 positions agree with TRBD1. CDR3 length: 17 amino acids. The V segment lost 3 bases and the J segment 2 bases; nucleotides outside the gene matches: 9. CDR1 and CDR2 from the germline V gene are SGHRS and YFSETQ.

This clone was observed once. The rearrangement uses TRBV7-9 and TRBJ1-1; 7 nucleotides align to TRBD1. The CDR3 loop spans 12 amino acids. V was pared by 3 bases and J by 11 bases, with 6 bases of the junction left unmatched. Looked up from germline, CDR1 is SEHNR and CDR2 is FQNEAQ (reference sequence). CDR3 sequence reads: CASSLAGGVAFF. For the CDR3, the DNA is TGTGCCAGCAGCTTGGCAGGGGGAGTTGCTTTCTTT.

The CDR3 spells CASSVGEGRNQPQHF. The CDR3 region has the DNA TGTGCCAGCAGCGTAGGGGAAGGACGCAATCAGCCCCAGCATTTT. V is TRBV9 and J is TRBJ1-5; D gene unclear. The CDR3 extends over 15 amino acids. Germline loops: CDR1 SGDLS, CDR2 YYNGEE. Trimming left V 0 bases short and J 2 bases short, with 9 bases between.

The J gene is TRBJ2-3, the V gene TRBV9, with unresolved D. CDR3 size: 11 residues. V was shortened by 3 bases and J by 6 bases, with 5 bases between the two germline ends. The germline V gene encodes CDR1 SGDLS and CDR2 YYNGEE. In DNA, the CDR3 is TGTGCCAGCAGCGGGGTGGATACGCAGTATTTT. This encodes CASSGVDTQYF.

This clone was recorded only once. V is TRBV5-1 and J is TRBJ1-2; D not resolved. The CDR3 loop spans 14 amino acids. V gave up 4 bases and J gave up 0 bases, with 10 bases separating them. Germline V CDR1 and CDR2: SGHRS, YFSETQ. CDR3 loop: CASSPPGPNYGYTF. CDR3 DNA sequence: TGCGCCAGCAGCCCCCCCGGGCCTAACTATGGCTACACCTTC.

For the CDR3, the DNA is TGTGCCAGCAGCTTAGGCGAGGGAGGGCCGAACGAGCAGTACTTC. This encodes CASSLGEGGPNEQYF. The V gene is TRBV7-9, the J gene TRBJ2-7, with 7 bases aligning to TRBD2. J gave up 5 bases and V 1 base, and 8 bases lay outside the gene matches. Germline CDR1 reads SEHNR; CDR2 reads FQNEAQ (reference sequence). The CDR3 is made up of 15 amino acids.